The source of this TCR beta chain is a study of spatial heterogeneity in lung cancer. Study results and limitations: More often at tumor resection than at routine follow-up, ubiquitous expanded tumor TCRs were detected in the blood.

Germline V CDR1 and CDR2: WSHSY, SAAADI. The CDR3 totals 15 residues. The V and J ends lost 3 bases and 0 bases respectively, with 10 bases between them. Documented time point: sample taken at primary tumor resection. Whole RNA came from tumor, nontumor lung or frozen PBMC and was sequenced without being sorted. More than 70 TRACERx patients with early, untreated non-small cell lung cancer donated samples. The study tagged each TCR cDNA molecule with a unique molecular identifier. MiXCR, run by TCRdb on the 5' RACE reads, gives a single entry per CDR3 protein. This table has about 26,000 distinct CDR3 sequences, 9.5% to 15% appearing once. The table lists this clonotype with many counts. The antigen remains undetermined.

The chain uses TRBV10-2 and TRBJ2-3; D call uncertain. This specimen was PBMCs, taken at surgery. The sequence came from a female donor with early-stage non-small cell lung cancer. This CDR3 reads CASSEGFPSTDTQYF. Written as DNA, the CDR3 is TGCGCCAGCAGTGAAGGTTTTCCTAGCACAGATACGCAGTATTTT.